The source of this TCR beta chain is a study of shared clonotypes between healthy human individuals. Study results and limitations: Richness estimates generally favored naive over memory subsets. Rarefaction demonstrated incomplete sorted-subset sequencing despite large depth. Around 5.3% of naive CD4 clonotypes were shared across four donors.

It was CD45RO-negative cells, positively selected for CCR7, that made up naive CD8 cells, with terminally differentiated effector memory CD45RA+ cells excluded. Note on this clone: Its antigen is not identified.

The protocol was immunoSEQ multiplex PCR, while the TCRdb copy is restricted to in-frame clones and leaves out a portion. The sample shows millions of clones, approximately 94% of them seen only once. There are 16 residues in the CDR3. The germline V gene has CDR1 SGHVS and CDR2 FQNEAQ. Trimming left V 2 bases short and J 2 bases short, with 13 bases between. Material for sequencing was naive CD8+ T cells sorted from blood. The gene calls are TRBV7-8 and TRBJ1-5; a weak D match, TRBD1 (6 bases). This receptor was taken from a man between 18 and 35 years old in good health. DNA of the CDR3: TGTGCCAGCAGCTTATTGGGGGCTTCCGGCAATCAGCCCCAGCATTTT. Amino acids: CASSLLGASGNQPQHF.